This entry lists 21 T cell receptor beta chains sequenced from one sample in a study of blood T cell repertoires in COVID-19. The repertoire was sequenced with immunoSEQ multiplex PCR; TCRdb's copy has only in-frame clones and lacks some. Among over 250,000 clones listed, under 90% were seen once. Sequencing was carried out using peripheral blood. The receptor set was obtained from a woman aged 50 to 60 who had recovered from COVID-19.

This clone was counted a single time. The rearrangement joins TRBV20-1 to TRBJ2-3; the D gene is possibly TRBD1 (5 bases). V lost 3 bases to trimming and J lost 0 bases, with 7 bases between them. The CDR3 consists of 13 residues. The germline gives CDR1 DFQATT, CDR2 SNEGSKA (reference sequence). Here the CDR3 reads CSASQGSTDTQYF. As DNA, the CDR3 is TGCAGTGCTAGTCAGGGTAGCACAGATACGCAGTATTTT.

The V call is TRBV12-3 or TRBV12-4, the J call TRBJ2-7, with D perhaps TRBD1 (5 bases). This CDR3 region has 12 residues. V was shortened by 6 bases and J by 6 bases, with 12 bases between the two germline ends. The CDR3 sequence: CASSPPQGEQYF. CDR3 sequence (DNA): TGTGCCAGCAGCCCCCCCCAGGGCGAGCAGTACTTC.

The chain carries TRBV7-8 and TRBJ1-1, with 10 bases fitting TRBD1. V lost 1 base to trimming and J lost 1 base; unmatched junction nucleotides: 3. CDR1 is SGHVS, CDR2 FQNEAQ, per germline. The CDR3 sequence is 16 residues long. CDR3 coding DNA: TGTGCCAGCAGCTTAGGGACAGGGGGGGAGAACACTGAAGCTTTCTTT. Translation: CASSLGTGGENTEAFF.

The CDR3, as DNA: TGTGCCACCAGTGATCCCGGCCGACAGGGGGCGAGTGGCTACACCTTC. Amino acids: CATSDPGRQGASGYTF. The gene calls are TRBV24-1 and TRBJ1-2; TRBD1 agrees at 10 bases. With 3 bases clipped from V and 7 bases from J, the junction kept 10 bases outside the gene matches. Germline V gene data show CDR1 as KGHDR and CDR2 as SFDVKD. CDR3 length equals 16 residues.

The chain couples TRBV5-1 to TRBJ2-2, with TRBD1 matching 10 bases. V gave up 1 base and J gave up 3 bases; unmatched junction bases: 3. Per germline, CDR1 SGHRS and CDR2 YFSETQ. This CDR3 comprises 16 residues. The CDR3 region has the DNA TGCGCCAGCAGCTTGTCCGGGACAGGGGACACCGGGGAGCTGTTTTTT. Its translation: CASSLSGTGDTGELFF.

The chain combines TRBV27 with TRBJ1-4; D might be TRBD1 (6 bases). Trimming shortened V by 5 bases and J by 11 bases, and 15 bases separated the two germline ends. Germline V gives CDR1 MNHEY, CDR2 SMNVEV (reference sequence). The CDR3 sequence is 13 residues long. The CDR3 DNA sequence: TGTGCCAGCAGTCCATGGGGGCCGGGGAAACTGTTTTTT. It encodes CASSPWGPGKLFF.

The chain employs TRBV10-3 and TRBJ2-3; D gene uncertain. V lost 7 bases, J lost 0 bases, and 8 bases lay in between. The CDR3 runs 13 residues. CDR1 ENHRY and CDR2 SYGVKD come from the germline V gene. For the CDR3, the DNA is TGTGCCATCAACCCTACGAGCACAGATACGCAGTATTTT. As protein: CAINPTSTDTQYF.

This CDR3 reads CPTGERNEQFF. In DNA form, the CDR3 reads TGTCCGACAGGGGAAAGGAATGAGCAGTTCTTC. The chain links TRBV7-2 to TRBJ2-1; 8 nucleotides match TRBD1. This CDR3 region has 11 residues. Germline V gene sequence: CDR1 SGHTA, CDR2 FQGNSA.

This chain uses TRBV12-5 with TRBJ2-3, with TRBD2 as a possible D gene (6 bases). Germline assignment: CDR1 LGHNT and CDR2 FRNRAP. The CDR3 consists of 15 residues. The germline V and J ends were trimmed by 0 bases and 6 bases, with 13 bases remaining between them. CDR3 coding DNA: TGTGCTAGTGGTTTGGTTTCGGGAGCAAGCGATACGCAGTATTTT. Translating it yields CASGLVSGASDTQYF.

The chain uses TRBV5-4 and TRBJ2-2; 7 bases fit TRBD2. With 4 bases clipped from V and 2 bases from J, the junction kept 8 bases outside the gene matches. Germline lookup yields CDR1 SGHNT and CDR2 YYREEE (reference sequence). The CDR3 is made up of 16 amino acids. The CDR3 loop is CASSRDYRLNTGELFF. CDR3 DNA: TGTGCCAGCAGCCGGGACTACAGACTTAACACCGGGGAGCTGTTTTTT. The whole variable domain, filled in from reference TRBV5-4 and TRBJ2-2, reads ETGVTQSPTHLIKTRGQQVTLRCSSQSGHNTVSWYQQALGQGPQFIFQYYREEENGRGNFPPRFSGLQFPNYSSELNVNALELDDSALYLCASSRDYRLNTGELFFGEGSRLTVL.

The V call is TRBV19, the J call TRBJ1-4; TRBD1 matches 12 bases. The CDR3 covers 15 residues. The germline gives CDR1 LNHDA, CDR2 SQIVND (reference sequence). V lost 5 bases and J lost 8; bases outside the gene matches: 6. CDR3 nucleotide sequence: TGTGCCAGTAGTGAGTACGGGACAGGGGGCGAAAAACTGTTTTTT. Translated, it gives CASSEYGTGGEKLFF.

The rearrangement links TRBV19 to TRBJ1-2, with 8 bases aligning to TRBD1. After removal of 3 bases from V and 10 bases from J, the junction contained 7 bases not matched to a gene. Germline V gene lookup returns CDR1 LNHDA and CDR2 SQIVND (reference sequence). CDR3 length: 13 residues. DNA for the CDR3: TGTGCCAGTAGTATCCAGGGGGCCCGAGACTACACCTTC. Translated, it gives CASSIQGARDYTF.

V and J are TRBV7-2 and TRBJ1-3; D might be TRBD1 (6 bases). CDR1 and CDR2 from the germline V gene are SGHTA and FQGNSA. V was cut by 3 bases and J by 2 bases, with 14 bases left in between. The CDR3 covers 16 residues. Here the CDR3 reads CASSLIGGAPGNTIYF. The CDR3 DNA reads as TGTGCCAGCAGCTTGATCGGGGGGGCGCCTGGAAACACCATATATTTT.

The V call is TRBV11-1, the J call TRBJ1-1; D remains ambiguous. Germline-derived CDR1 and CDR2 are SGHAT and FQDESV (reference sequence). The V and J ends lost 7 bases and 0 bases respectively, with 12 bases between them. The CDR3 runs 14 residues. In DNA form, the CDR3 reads TGTGCCAGCACCTATACAGTTATGAACACTGAAGCTTTCTTT. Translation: CASTYTVMNTEAFF.

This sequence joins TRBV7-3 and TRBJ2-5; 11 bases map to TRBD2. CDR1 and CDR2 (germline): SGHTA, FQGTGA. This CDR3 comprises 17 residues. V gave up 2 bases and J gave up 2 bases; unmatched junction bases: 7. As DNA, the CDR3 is TGTGCCAGCAGCTTAGGGCCAACTAGCGGGGGTCAAGAGACCCAGTACTTC. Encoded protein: CASSLGPTSGGQETQYF.

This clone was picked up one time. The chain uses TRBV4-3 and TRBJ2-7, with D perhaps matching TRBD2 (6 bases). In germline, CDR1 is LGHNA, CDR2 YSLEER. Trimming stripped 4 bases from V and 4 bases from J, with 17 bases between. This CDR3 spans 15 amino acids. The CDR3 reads CASSRSVGGGYEQYF. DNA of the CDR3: TGCGCCAGCAGCCGGTCCGTGGGCGGAGGGTACGAGCAGTACTTC.

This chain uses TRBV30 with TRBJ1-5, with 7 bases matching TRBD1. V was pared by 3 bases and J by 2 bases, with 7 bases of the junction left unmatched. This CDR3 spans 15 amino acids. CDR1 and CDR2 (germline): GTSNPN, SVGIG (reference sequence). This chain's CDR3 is CAWSAVDRGNQPQHF. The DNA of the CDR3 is TGTGCCTGGAGCGCCGTTGACAGGGGCAATCAGCCCCAGCATTTT.

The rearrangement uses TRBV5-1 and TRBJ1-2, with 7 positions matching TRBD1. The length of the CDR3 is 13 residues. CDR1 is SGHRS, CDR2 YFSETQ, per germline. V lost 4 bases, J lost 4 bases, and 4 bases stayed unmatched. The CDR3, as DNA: TGCGCCAGCAGCCCAGGGGGTCCCTATGGCTACACCTTC. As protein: CASSPGGPYGYTF.

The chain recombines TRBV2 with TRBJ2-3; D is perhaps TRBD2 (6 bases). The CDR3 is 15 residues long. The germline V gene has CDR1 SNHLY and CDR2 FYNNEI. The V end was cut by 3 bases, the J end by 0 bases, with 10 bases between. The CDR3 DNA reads TGTGCCAGCAGTGATCGACTAGGGAGCACAGATACGCAGTATTTT. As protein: CASSDRLGSTDTQYF.

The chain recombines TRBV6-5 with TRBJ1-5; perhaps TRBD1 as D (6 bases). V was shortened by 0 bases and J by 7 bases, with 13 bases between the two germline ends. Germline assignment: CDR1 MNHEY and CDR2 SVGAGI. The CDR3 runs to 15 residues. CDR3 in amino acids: CASSYSWQGQQPQHF. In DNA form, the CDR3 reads TGTGCCAGCAGTTACTCGTGGCAGGGGCAACAGCCCCAGCATTTT.

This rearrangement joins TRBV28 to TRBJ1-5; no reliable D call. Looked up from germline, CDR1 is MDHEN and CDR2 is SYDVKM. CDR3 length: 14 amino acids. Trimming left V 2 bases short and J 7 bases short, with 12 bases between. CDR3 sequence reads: CASSLEGGGQPQHF. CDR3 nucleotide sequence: TGTGCCAGCAGTTTAGAGGGTGGAGGGCAGCCCCAGCATTTT. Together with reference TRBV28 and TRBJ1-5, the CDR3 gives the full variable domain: DVKVTQSSRYLVKRTGEKVFLECVQDMDHENMFWYRQDPGLGLRLIYFSYDVKMKEKGDIPEGYSVSREKKERFSLILESASTNQTSMYLCASSLEGGGQPQHFGDGTRLSIL.